The subject of this entry is one T cell receptor beta chain. Only a few counts were recorded for this clonotype. Its target antigen remains unknown. No base quality information exists; no much larger clone differs at one position. This entry comes from a study of T cell repertoires in cytomegalovirus infection (dated by TCRdb to about 2019). For the study in its entirety: Alongside well-studied HLA-B-restricted epitopes, the peptide stimulations were aimed at recently identified HLA-C-restricted CMV epitopes, whose presentation resists viral immunomodulation. Donor HLA type was relevant to the analysis, as public TCR beta signatures indicated carriage of CMV infection together with the matching HLA type.

Study-wide findings and limitations: The ex vivo response was dominated by HLA-C-restricted CMV-specific TCR beta clonotypes, and the single most frequent clonotype in two of eight donors was supplied by these HLA-C-restricted clonotypes. In both this cohort and an independent roughly 350-donor cohort, the cumulative frequency of public TCR beta family members distinguished carriers of CMV infection plus the relevant HLA type.

CDR3 length: 13 amino acids, cysteine to phenylalanine. Only the CDR3 DNA stays, 39 bases, in frame from base 1. CDR1 and CDR2, looked up from the germline V gene (reference sequence), are SEHNR and FQNEAQ. Relative to germline, V is 5 bases shorter and J is 2 bases shorter, with 7 bases between their ends. Sequencing took place on an Illumina HiSeq 1500. TCRdb ran its own pipeline on the public reads, namely fastp trimming at Q25 and MiXCR clone calling, and kept in-frame beta chains. All rows with the same CDR3 protein become a single entry with the most common DNA and genes. Within this sample are about 700,000 distinct CDR3 sequences, with around a third of them counted one time only. Jointly, the top ten make up around a sixth of the sample. Taken with the paper, the label for treatment or condition translates to: in vitro stimulation with specific CMV peptide epitopes to enrich CMV-specific T cells.

The chain joins TRBV7-9 to TRBJ1-5; the D gene remains uncertain. The source material was cultured PBMCs, sampled from culture after CMV antigen stimulation. The sequence was collected from a human donor in good health (CMV status not recorded). Some clones in this sample may be carry-over from other donors' samples. The CDR3 reads as follows: CASSTEGNQPQHF. The sequenced DNA is TGTGCCAGCAGCACCGAGGGCAATCAGCCCCAGCATTTT.